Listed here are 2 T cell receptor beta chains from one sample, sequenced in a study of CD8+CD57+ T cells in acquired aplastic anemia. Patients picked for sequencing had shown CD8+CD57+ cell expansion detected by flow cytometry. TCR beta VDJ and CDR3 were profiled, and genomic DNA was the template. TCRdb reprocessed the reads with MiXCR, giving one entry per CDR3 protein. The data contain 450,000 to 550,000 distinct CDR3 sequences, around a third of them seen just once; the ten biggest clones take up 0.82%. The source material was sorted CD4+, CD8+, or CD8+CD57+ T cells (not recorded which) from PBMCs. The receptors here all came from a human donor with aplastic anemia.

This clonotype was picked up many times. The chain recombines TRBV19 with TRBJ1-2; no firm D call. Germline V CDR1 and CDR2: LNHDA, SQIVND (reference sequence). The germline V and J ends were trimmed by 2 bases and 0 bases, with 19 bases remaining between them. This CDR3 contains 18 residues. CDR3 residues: CASSIIFAETSTNYGYTF. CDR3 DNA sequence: TGTGCCAGTAGTATAATATTTGCTGAGACAAGCACTAACTATGGCTACACCTTC.

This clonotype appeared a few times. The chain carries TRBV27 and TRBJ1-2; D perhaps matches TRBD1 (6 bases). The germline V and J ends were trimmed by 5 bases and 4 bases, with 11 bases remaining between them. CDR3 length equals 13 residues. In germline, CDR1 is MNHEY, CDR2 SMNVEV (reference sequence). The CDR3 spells CASSQTGRYGYTF. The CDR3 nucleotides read TGTGCCAGCAGTCAAACAGGGCGCTATGGCTACACCTTC.